Listed below are T cell receptor beta chains from one sample, sequenced in a study of T-cell memory formation after mild COVID-19. TCRdb reprocessed the 5' RACE reads via MiXCR and lists one record per CDR3 protein. The table lists about 540,000 distinct CDR3 sequences, approximately 20% of them singletons, with about an eighth in the top ten. The source material was PBMCs or a T cell subset sorted from them (not recorded which). The receptors stem from an adult woman who had mild COVID-19 (a few samples of this study predate the infection). Cell type and time point are not known. Each CDR3 is given with its conserved first and last residue. Fields, in order: D gene, V gene, clone size, J gene, CDR3 DNA, CDR3 protein. A D gene is named only where the DNA matches it firmly. Clone size is stated in some rows and not others, as once, few, many or a class when expanded.

TRBD1	TRBV5-1	NA	TRBJ2-1	TGCGCCAGCAGCGGCGGACAGGTCGAGCAGTTCTTC	CASSGGQVEQFF
TRBD2	TRBV10-3	few	TRBJ2-1	TGTGCCATCAGTGAGTCTGGAGCGGGAGGGCCTCTCTACAATGAGCAGTTCTTC	CAISESGAGGPLYNEQFF
NA	TRBV27	few	TRBJ1-1	TGTGCCAGCAGGGGGTCCCCCGAAGAAGCTTTCTTT	CASRGSPEEAFF
NA	TRBV7-2	many	TRBJ2-7	TGTGCCAGCTCGGTGGCCTACGAGCAGTACTTC	CASSVAYEQYF
NA	TRBV4-1	many	TRBJ1-2	TGCGCCAGCAGCCAAGATTCAGCGATTAACTATGGCTACACCTTC	CASSQDSAINYGYTF
NA	TRBV20-1	few	TRBJ2-4	TGCAGTGCCGCAACTCAGGGACTAGCCAAAAACATTCAGTACTTC	CSAATQGLAKNIQYF
NA	TRBV29-1	few	TRBJ2-3	TGCAGCGTGCTAGCTAGGGCTACAGATACGCAGTATTTT	CSVLARATDTQYF
NA	TRBV12-3/TRBV12-4	NA	TRBJ2-1	TGTGCCAGCAGTTTAGGACCGCGTTACAATGAGCAGTTCTTC	CASSLGPRYNEQFF
NA	TRBV14	few	TRBJ2-7	TGTGCCAGCAGCCAAGATTTCACGGGGTTCCCCTACGAGCAGTACTTC	CASSQDFTGFPYEQYF
TRBD2	TRBV12-3/TRBV12-4	NA	TRBJ2-2	TGTGCCAGCAGACCGCCGGGACTAGCGGGAGGTGTAGGGGAGCTGTTTTTT	CASRPPGLAGGVGELFF
TRBD2	TRBV5-1	few	TRBJ2-1	TGCGCCAGCAGCCTGATGGGGGGGGAGCAGTTCTTC	CASSLMGGEQFF
NA	TRBV5-1	NA	TRBJ2-7	TGCGCCAGCAGTCGGGACATCGGAGCCTTTGAGCAGTACTTC	CASSRDIGAFEQYF
NA	TRBV20-1	few	TRBJ2-5	TGCAGTGCTAGAGATCAACGGACCCAGAAAGAGACCCAGTACTTC	CSARDQRTQKETQYF
NA	TRBV7-6	NA	TRBJ2-2	TGTGCCAGCAGCTTAGGAGACATACAGACCGGGGAGCTGTTTTTT	CASSLGDIQTGELFF
NA	TRBV7-7	NA	TRBJ2-5	TGTGCCAGCAGAGGTAGCGGTGAGACCCAGTACTTC	CASRGSGETQYF
NA	TRBV5-1	many	TRBJ2-1	TGCGCCAGCAGCCCGACAGCGGACCCCTACAATGAGCAGTTCTTC	CASSPTADPYNEQFF